These 15 T cell receptor beta chains share one sample of origin, sequenced in a study of spatial heterogeneity in lung cancer. Noted time point: sample taken at primary tumor resection. TCRdb fed the 5' RACE reads into MiXCR, producing one record per CDR3 protein. The table includes more than 60,000 distinct CDR3 sequences, approximately 6.3% detected once. The source material was PBMCs, sampled at surgery. Every receptor here comes from a female donor with early-stage non-small cell lung cancer.

This clonotype was seen ten or more times. The chain carries TRBV4-1 and TRBJ1-1; tentatively, D is TRBD1 (6 bases). The CDR3 length is 16 residues. Germline V CDR1 and CDR2: MGHRA, YSYEKL. V lost 2 bases and J lost 4, with 17 bases in between. The CDR3 DNA follows: TGCGCCAGCAGCCAACCAAACAGGGTCAGGGGCACTGAAGCTTTCTTT. Protein sequence: CASSQPNRVRGTEAFF.

The sample holds many counts of this clonotype. The rearrangement joins TRBV28 to TRBJ1-2; weak D call: TRBD1 (6 bases). Germline loops: CDR1 MDHEN, CDR2 SYDVKM. The CDR3 loop spans 17 amino acids. Between the trimmed V and J ends, which lost 5 bases and 2 bases, there was a span of 21 bases. The CDR3 DNA is TGTGCCAGCAGTCCCCCCCGGGGGCAGCCGGAAAACTATGGCTACACCTTC. This encodes CASSPPRGQPENYGYTF.

This clonotype was seen a few times. The DNA for the CDR3 is TGTGCCAGCAGCTTGGACCCAGGGGACTCCTACAATGAGCAGTTCTTC. This translates into CASSLDPGDSYNEQFF. The chain joins TRBV5-4 to TRBJ2-1, with D tentatively TRBD1 (6 bases). The CDR3 runs to 16 residues. Deletions cut 0 bases from V and 0 bases from J, with 10 bases between. Per germline, CDR1 SGHNT and CDR2 YYREEE (reference sequence).

This clonotype occurred a few times. J is TRBJ2-1 and V is TRBV6-2 or TRBV6-3; D tentatively reads TRBD1 or TRBD2 (5 bases each). The germline CDR1 and CDR2 sequences are MNHEY and SVGEGT. This CDR3 comprises 16 residues. Trimming removed 6 bases at V and 4 bases at J, with 19 bases between. The CDR3 coding sequence is TGTGCCAGCAGGTCAACCGGGACCCCGTTGTACAATGAGCAGTTCTTC. Residues: CASRSTGTPLYNEQFF.

The chain carries TRBV20-1 and TRBJ2-1; the match to TRBD2 covers 11 bases. Looked up from germline, CDR1 is DFQATT and CDR2 is SNEGSKA (reference sequence). This CDR3 region has 14 residues. Trimming removed 4 bases from V and 9 bases from J; junction bases left unmatched: 8. The chain's CDR3 is CSATLAGGVGEQFF. In nucleotides, the CDR3 is TGCAGTGCTACGCTAGCGGGGGGCGTGGGTGAGCAGTTCTTC.

This clonotype was seen repeatedly, ten times or more. The CDR3 sequence is CASSSPPYGYTF. The CDR3 DNA reads TGTGCCAGCAGTTCTCCCCCCTATGGCTACACCTTC. The J gene is TRBJ1-2, the V gene TRBV6-5; D gene unclear. V was trimmed by 4 bases and J by 4 bases, leaving 7 bases between them. The length of the CDR3 is 12 residues. CDR1 is MNHEY and CDR2 is SVGAGI in the germline V gene.

This clonotype was counted many times. The V call is TRBV18, the J call TRBJ1-1; 7 bases match TRBD1. V shed 4 bases, J shed 2 bases, and the junction held 19 bases outside the gene matches. CDR1 and CDR2 from the germline V gene are KGHSH and LQKENI. The CDR3 totals 19 residues. The CDR3 DNA follows: TGTGCCAGCTCACGCCGGGGGCAGGGGGGCGCTGGCGGAAACACTGAAGCTTTCTTT. Its protein is CASSRRGQGGAGGNTEAFF.

This clonotype was counted many times. The chain joins TRBV7-3 to TRBJ1-1; 7 bases are a match to TRBD1. The ends lost 6 bases at V and 1 base at J; junction bases unmatched: 5. From germline, CDR1 is SGHTA and CDR2 FQGTGA. This CDR3 spans 14 amino acids. This chain's CDR3 is CASSSQGGNTEAFF. Here the CDR3 DNA reads TGTGCCAGCAGTTCGCAGGGGGGGAACACTGAAGCTTTCTTT. Full variable domain (remainder filled in from reference TRBV7-3 and TRBJ1-1): GAGVSQTPSNKVTEKGKYVELRCDPISGHTALYWYRQSLGQGPEFLIYFQGTGAADDSGLPNDRFFAVRPEGSVSTLKIQRTERGDSAVYLCASSSQGGNTEAFFGQGTRLTVV.

This clonotype was observed many times. V gene TRBV29-1 combines with J gene TRBJ1-2, with 8 bases identical to TRBD1. Trimming at V came to 1 base and at J to 8 bases, leaving 9 bases not matched to a gene. CDR3 length: 14 residues. Germline loops: CDR1 SQVTM, CDR2 ANQGSEA. The CDR3 DNA reads as TGCAGCGTTGAAGGGACTCAGGGGGCGCAAGGCTACACCTTC. It is translated as CSVEGTQGAQGYTF.

This chain links TRBV9 with TRBJ2-7, with 8 bases aligning to TRBD1. CDR3 length: 13 amino acids. Germline V gene data show CDR1 as SGDLS and CDR2 as YYNGEE. The V and J ends lost 3 bases and 6 bases, in that order; junction bases with no gene match: 5. The CDR3 here is CASSAVDRGEQYV. Here the CDR3 DNA reads TGTGCCAGCAGCGCCGTCGACAGGGGCGAGCAGTACGTC.

There are many counts of this clonotype. V gene TRBV12-3 or TRBV12-4 combines with J gene TRBJ2-2; D tentatively reads TRBD1 or TRBD2 (5 bases each). The CDR3 consists of 15 residues. The germline V and J ends were trimmed by 0 bases and 7 bases, with 12 bases remaining between them. This CDR3 reads CASSLARTGHGELFF. In DNA, the CDR3 is TGTGCCAGCAGTTTAGCCCGGACTGGACACGGGGAGCTGTTTTTT.

This clonotype appeared a few times. The gene calls are TRBV7-7 and TRBJ2-3; D might be TRBD2 (5 bases). The CDR3 runs to 14 residues. Germline V gene data show CDR1 as SSHAT and CDR2 as FNYEAQ (reference sequence). Trimming took off 1 base at V and 2 bases at J, with 7 bases between the two ends. CDR3 bases: TGTGCCAGCAGCTTAGGAGCGGCCACAGATACGCAGTATTTT. Translated, it gives CASSLGAATDTQYF.

This clonotype has more than one count but fewer than ten. The genes are TRBV3-1 and TRBJ1-3; tentative D call: TRBD1 (5 bases). This CDR3 spans 14 amino acids. The V gene's germline CDR1 is LGHDT and CDR2 YNNKEL (reference sequence). Trimming shortened V by 1 base and J by 2 bases, and 6 bases separated the two germline ends. CDR3 loop: CASSQAGAGNTIYF. The CDR3 DNA follows: TGTGCCAGCAGCCAAGCGGGGGCTGGAAACACCATATATTTT.

This clonotype has a handful of counts. The chain is built from TRBV29-1 and TRBJ2-5; 10 nucleotides match TRBD1. Trimming took 6 bases from V and 1 from J; bases not matched to a gene: 5. CDR1 and CDR2 from the germline V gene are SQVTM and ANQGSEA. This CDR3 is 14 amino acids long. For the CDR3, the DNA is TGCAGCGTGGCCGGGACAGGGGCCCAAGAGACCCAGTACTTC. This gives the protein CSVAGTGAQETQYF.

This clonotype was observed at least ten times. The chain uses TRBV6-4 and TRBJ2-1, with D perhaps matching TRBD2 (6 bases). Trimming stripped 4 bases from V and 0 bases from J, with 10 bases between. The CDR3 runs 15 residues. Germline values: CDR1 MRHNA, CDR2 SNTAGT. The CDR3 protein is CASSAIGSSYNEQFF. CDR3 in DNA: TGTGCCAGCAGTGCGATCGGGAGCTCCTACAATGAGCAGTTCTTC.